This record concerns one T cell receptor beta chain sequence. Its antigen is as yet unknown. This entry is derived from a study of T cell repertoires in cytomegalovirus infection. The study, taken as a whole, reports: HLA-C-restricted CMV-specific TCR beta clonotypes were dominant in the ex vivo response.

Using its own MiXCR run on the reads, TCRdb lists one record per CDR3 protein. The table includes about 83,000 distinct CDR3 sequences, approximately 43% detected once. Germline V CDR1 and CDR2: SGHDT, YYEEEE. V shed 4 bases, J shed 2 bases, and the junction held 6 bases outside the gene matches. There are 14 residues in the CDR3. The sequence derives from a human donor in good health (CMV status not recorded). Some clones in this sample may be carry-over from other donors' samples. The material sequenced was CD8+ T cells from cultured PBMCs, taken from culture after CMV antigen stimulation. The rearrangement links TRBV5-6 to TRBJ2-7, with TRBD1 identical over 7 bases. The CDR3 DNA is TGTGCCAGCAGCCAACAGGGGCGAACCTACGAGCAGTACTTC. It codes for CASSQQGRTYEQYF.